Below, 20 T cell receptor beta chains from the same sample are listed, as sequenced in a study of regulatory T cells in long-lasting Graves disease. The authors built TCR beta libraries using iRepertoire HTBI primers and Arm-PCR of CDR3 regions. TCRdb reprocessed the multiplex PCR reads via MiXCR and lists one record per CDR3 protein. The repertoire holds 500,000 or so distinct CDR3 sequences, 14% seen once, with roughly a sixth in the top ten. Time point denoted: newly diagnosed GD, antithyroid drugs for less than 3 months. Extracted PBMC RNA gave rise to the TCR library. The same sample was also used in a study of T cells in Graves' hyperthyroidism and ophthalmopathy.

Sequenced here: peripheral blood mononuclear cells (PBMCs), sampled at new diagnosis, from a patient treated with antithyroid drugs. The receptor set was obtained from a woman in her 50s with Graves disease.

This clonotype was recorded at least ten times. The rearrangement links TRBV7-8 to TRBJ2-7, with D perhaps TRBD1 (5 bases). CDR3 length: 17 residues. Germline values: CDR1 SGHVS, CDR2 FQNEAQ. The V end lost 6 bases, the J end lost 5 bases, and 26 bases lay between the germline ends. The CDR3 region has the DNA TGTGCCAGCAGGTACCCCGGGCAGGCAGGGCAAGGGGACGAGCAGTACTTC. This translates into CASRYPGQAGQGDEQYF.

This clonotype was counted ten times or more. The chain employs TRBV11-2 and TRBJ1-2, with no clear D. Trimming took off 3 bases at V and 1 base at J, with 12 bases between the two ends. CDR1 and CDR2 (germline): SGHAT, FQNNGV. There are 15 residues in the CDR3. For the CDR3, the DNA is TGTGCCAGCAGCTTGAGTCCCACAGATAACTATGGCTACACCTTC. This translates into CASSLSPTDNYGYTF.

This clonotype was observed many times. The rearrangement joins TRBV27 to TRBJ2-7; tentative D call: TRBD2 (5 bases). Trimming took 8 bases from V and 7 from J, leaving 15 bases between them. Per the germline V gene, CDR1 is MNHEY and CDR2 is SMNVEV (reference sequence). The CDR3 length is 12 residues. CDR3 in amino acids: CASGLPLREQYF. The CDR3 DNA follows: TGTGCCAGCGGACTCCCACTACGGGAGCAGTACTTC.

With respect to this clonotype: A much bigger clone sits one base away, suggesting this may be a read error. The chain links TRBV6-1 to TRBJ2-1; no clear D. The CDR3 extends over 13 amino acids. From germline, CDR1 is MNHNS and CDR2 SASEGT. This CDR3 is CASSKRVYNERFF. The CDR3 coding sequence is TGTGCCAGCAGTAAACGGGTTTACAATGAGCGGTTCTTC.

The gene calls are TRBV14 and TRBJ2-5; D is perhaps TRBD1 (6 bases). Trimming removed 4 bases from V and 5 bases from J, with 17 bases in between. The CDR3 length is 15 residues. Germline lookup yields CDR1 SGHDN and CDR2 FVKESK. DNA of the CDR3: TGTGCCAGCAGCCGAGGGGACACTAAACGGGAGACCCAGTACTTC. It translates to CASSRGDTKRETQYF.

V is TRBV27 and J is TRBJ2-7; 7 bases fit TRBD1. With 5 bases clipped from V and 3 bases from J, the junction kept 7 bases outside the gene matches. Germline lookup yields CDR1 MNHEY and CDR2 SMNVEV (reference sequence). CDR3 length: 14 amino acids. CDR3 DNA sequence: TGTGCCAGCAGTACCCGACAGGGTCACTACGAGCAGTACTTC. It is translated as CASSTRQGHYEQYF.

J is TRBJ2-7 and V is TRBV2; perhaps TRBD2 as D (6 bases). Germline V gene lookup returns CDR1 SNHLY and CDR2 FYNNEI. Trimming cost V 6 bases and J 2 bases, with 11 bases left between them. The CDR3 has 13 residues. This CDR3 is CASSSGHAYEQYF. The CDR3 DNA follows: TGTGCCAGCAGCAGCGGGCACGCCTACGAGCAGTACTTC.

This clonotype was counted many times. CDR3 nucleotide sequence: TGTGCCAGCAGTACTCTACTGGGGAGGAGGACAGACTCCTACGAGCAGTACTTC. This codes for CASSTLLGRRTDSYEQYF. The chain has TRBV6-2 or TRBV6-3 and TRBJ2-7, with D tentatively TRBD1 or TRBD2 (6 bases each). CDR3 length: 18 residues. The V gene lost 5 bases and the J gene lost 0 bases, with 23 bases spanning the gap. Germline V gene data show CDR1 as MNHEY and CDR2 as SVGEGT.

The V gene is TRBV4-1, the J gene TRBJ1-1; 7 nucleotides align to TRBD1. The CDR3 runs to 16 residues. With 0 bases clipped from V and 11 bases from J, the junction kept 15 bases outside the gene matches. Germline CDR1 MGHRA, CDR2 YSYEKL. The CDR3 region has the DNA TGCGCCAGCAGCCAAGAGGGACAGAACCTACCGAACGCGGCTTTCTTT. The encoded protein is CASSQEGQNLPNAAFF.

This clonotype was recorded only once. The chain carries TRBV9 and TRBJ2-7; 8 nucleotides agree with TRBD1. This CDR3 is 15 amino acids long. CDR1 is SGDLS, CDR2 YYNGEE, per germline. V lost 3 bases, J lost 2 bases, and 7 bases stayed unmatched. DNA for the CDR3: TGTGCCAGCAGCGCCTCCACAGGGGGTGCCTACGAGCAGTACTTC. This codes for CASSASTGGAYEQYF.

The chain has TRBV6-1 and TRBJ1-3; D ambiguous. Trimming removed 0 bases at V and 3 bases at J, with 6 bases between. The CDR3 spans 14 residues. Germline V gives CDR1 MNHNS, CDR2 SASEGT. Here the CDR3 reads CASSEAGFGNTIYF. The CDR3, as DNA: TGTGCCAGCAGTGAAGCAGGGTTTGGAAACACCATATATTTT.

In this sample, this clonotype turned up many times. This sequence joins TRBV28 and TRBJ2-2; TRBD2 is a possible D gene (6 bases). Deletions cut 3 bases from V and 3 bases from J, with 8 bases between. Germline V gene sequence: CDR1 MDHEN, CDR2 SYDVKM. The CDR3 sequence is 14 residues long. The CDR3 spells CASSFSGDTGELFF. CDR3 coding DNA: TGTGCCAGCAGTTTTTCGGGGGACACCGGGGAGCTGTTTTTT.

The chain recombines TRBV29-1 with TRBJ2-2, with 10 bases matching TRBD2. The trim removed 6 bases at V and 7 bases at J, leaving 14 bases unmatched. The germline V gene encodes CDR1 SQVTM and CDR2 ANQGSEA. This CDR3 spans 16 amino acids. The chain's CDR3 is CSVVTFTSGTFGELFF. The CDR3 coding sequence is TGCAGCGTGGTAACCTTTACTAGCGGGACTTTCGGGGAGCTGTTTTTT.

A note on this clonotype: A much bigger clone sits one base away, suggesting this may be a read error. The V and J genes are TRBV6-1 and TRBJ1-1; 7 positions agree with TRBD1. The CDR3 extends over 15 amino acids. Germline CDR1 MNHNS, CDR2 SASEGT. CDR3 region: CASSNDPRGITGAFF. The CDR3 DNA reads TGTGCCAGCAGCAACGATCCCAGGGGGATAACTGGAGCTTTCTTT.

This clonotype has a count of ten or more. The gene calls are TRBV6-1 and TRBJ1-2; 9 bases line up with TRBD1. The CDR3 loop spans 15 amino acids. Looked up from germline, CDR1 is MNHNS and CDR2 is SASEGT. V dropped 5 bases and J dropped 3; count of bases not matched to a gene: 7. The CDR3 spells CASSQPGQGHYGYTF. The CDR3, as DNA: TGTGCCAGCAGTCAACCGGGACAGGGCCACTATGGCTACACCTTC.

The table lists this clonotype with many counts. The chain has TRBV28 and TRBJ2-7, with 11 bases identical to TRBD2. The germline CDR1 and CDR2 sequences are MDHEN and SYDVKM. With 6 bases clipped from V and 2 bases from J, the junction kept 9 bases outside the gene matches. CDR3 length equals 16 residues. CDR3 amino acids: CASRAGLAGVTYEQYF. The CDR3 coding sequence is TGTGCCAGCAGAGCCGGACTAGCGGGCGTAACCTACGAGCAGTACTTC.

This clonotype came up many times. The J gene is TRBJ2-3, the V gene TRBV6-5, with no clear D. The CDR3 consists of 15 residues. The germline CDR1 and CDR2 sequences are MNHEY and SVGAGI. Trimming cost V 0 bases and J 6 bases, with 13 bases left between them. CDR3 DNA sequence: TGTGCCAGCAGTTACTCGCGGAAGGCCACGGATACGCAGTATTTT. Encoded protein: CASSYSRKATDTQYF.

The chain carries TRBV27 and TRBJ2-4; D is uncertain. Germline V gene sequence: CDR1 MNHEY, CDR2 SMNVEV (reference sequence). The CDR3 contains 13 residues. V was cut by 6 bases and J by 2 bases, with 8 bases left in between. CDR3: CASRPVTKNIQYF. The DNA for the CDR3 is TGTGCCAGCAGGCCCGTGACCAAAAACATTCAGTACTTC.

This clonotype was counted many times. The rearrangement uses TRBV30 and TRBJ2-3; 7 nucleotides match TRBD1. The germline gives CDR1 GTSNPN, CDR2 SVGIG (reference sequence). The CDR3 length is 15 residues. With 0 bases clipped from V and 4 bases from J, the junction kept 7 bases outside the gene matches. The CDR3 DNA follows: TGTGCCTGGAGTGTACGGACAGGCCTCCCAGATACGCAGTATTTT. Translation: CAWSVRTGLPDTQYF.

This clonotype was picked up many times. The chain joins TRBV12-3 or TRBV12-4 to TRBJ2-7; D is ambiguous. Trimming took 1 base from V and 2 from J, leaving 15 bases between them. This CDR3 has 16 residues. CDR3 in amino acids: CASSLEAAPMAYEQYF. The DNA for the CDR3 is TGTGCCAGCAGTTTAGAGGCCGCCCCCATGGCCTACGAGCAGTACTTC.